This TCR beta chain was sequenced during a study of vaccination effects on CD4 cells after COVID-19. Study as a whole: Following the second dose by a median of 72 days, the post-vaccine samples were obtained.

CD4+ T cells specific for antigen were expanded with viral peptide pools by the ViraFEST assay before sequencing. CD4+ T cells were isolated after less than 13 days of culture. Participants were given two doses of BNT162b2 or mRNA-1273 vaccine. Vaccine recipients had no previous SARS-CoV-2 infection; their nucleocapsid antibodies were negative. IL-2 medium supplanted half the medium on days 3 and 7. Measured with immunoSEQ multiplex PCR; TCRdb has only the in-frame clones, and not every one. The table has some 74,000 clones, 75% to 85% seen once. The V end lost 0 bases, the J end lost 7 bases, and 16 bases lay between the germline ends. The CDR3 is 16 amino acids. Germline CDR1 and CDR2: MNHEY and SMNVEV (reference sequence). About this clone itself: Its antigen is as yet unknown.

This chain connects TRBV27 to TRBJ2-1, with D possibly TRBD2 on 6 matching bases. The source is a human donor who received a COVID-19 vaccine. The starting material was CD4+ T cells from PBMCs cultured with HCoV-229E spike peptides, obtained after COVID-19 vaccination. The CDR3 coding sequence is TGTGCCAGCAGTTTATCCGCGGCAGGGAGGAGGAATGAGCAGTTCTTC. Protein product: CASSLSAAGRRNEQFF.